A single T cell receptor (beta chain) is shown here with its context. This entry belongs to a study of blood T cell repertoires in COVID-19. As for the study in general: Sites in the United States, Italy and Spain provided acute and convalescent COVID-19 samples. T cells, B-cell-depleted T cells, or PBMCs supplied cDNA or gDNA.

In the original workflow: Reference gene primer amplification yielded estimated nucleated cell counts. Assay: immunoSEQ multiplex PCR; the TCRdb copy retains only in-frame clones and omits some. D and trimming were read from the DNA, whereas the V and J calls and clone size are those reported in that table. The repertoire consists of about 100,000 clones, with around 90% occurring once and the leading ten covering more than 1.5%. V lost 0 bases and J 0 bases, leaving 6 bases between the germline ends. This CDR3 is built from 15 residues. Germline V gene data show CDR1 as LNHNV and CDR2 as YYDKDF (reference sequence). The Seattle patients joined while their infection was active and were tracked longitudinally afterward.

Sequencing used peripheral blood. The rearrangement uses TRBV15 and TRBJ1-5; no definite D call. The clonotype comes from a woman aged 45 to 65 with COVID-19, enrolled during active disease. The CDR3 DNA sequence: TGTGCCACCAGCAGAGACTTTAATAGCAATCAGCCCCAGCATTTT. Translated: CATSRDFNSNQPQHF. The variable domain in full, completed from reference TRBV15 and TRBJ1-5, reads DAMVIQNPRYQVTQFGKPVTLSCSQTLNHNVMYWYQQKSSQAPKLLFHYYDKDFNNEADTPDNFQSRRPNTSFCFLDIRSPGLGDTAMYLCATSRDFNSNQPQHFGDGTRLSIL.